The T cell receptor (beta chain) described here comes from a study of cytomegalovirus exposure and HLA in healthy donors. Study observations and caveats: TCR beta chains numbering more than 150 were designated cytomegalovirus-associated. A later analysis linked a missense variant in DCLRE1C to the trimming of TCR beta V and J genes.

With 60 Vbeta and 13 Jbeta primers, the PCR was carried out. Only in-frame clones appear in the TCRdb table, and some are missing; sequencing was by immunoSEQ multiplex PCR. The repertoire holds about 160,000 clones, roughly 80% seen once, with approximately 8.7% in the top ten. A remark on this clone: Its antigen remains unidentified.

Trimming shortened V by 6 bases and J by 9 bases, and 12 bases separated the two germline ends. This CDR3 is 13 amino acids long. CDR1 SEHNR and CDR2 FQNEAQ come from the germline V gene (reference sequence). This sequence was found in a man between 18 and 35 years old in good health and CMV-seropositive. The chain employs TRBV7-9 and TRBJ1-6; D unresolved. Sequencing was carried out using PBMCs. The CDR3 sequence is CASRTSEGSPLHF. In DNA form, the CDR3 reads TGTGCCAGCAGAACTAGTGAGGGTTCACCCCTCCACTTT.